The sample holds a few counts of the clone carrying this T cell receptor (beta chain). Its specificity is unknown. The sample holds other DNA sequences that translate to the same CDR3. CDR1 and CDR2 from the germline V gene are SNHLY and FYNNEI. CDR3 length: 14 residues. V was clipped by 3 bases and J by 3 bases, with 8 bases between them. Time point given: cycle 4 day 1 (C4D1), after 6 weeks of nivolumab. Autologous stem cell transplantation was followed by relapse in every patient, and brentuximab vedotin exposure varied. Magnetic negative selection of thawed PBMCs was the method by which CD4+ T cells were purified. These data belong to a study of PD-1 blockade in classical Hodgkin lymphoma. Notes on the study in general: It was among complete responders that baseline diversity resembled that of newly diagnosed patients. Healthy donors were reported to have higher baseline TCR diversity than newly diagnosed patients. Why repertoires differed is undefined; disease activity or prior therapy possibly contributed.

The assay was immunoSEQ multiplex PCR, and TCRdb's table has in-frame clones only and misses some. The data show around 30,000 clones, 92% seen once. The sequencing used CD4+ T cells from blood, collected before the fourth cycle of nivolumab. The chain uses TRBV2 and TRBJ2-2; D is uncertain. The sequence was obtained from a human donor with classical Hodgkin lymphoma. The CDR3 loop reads CASSDSRDTGELFF. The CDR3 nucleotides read TGTGCCAGCAGTGATAGTAGGGACACCGGGGAGCTGTTTTTT.